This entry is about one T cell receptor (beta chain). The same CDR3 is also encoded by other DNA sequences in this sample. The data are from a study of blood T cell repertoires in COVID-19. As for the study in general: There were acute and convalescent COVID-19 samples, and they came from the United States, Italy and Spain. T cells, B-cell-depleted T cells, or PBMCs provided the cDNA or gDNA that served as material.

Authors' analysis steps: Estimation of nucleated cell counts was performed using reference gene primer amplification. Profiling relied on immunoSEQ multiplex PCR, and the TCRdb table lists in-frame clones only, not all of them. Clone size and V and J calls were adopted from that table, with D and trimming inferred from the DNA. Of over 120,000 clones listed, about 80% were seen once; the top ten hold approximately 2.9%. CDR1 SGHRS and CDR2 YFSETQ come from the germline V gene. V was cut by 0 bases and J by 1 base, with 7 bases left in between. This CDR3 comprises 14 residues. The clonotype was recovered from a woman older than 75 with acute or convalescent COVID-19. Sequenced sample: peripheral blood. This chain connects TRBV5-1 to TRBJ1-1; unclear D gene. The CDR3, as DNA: TGCGCCAGCAGCTTGGCACAGACGAACACTGAAGCTTTCTTT. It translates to CASSLAQTNTEAFF.